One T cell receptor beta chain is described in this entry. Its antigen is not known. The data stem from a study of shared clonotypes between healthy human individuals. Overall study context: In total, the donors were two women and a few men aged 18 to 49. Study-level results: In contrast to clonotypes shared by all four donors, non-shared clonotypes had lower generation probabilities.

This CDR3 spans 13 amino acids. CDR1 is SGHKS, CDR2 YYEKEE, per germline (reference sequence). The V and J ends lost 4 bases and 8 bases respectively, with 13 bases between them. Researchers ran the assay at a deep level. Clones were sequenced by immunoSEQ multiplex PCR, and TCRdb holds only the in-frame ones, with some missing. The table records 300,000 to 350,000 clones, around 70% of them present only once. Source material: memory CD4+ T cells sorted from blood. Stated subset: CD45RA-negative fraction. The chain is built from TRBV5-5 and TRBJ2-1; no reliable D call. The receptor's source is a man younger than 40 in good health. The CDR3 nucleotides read TGTGCCAGCAGCCGAGCGCTATACCATGAGCAGTTCTTC. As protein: CASSRALYHEQFF. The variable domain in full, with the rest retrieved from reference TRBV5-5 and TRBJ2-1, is DAGVTQSPTHLIKTRGQQVTLRCSPISGHKSVSWYQQVLGQGPQFIFQYYEKEERGRGNFPDRFSARQFPNYSSELNVNALLLGDSALYLCASSRALYHEQFFGPGTRLTVL.